A single sample gave rise to the 20 T cell receptor beta chains below, sequenced in a study of T cells expressing NK-cell markers. After re-calling the 5' RACE reads, TCRdb lists one entry per CDR3 protein, DNA absent. This listing includes 550,000 to 600,000 distinct CDR3 sequences. The sequenced sample was blood T cells: a sorted CD56 or NKG2C T cell subset, CD4+ or CD8+ T cells, or bulk PBMC T cells (not recorded which). The receptors were sampled from a man aged 18 to 29 in good health.

This chain uses TRBV27 with TRBJ2-2; without DNA, the TCRdb call of TRBD1 cannot be checked. The CDR3 runs to 17 residues. Germline CDR1 is MNHEY and CDR2 is SMNVEV (reference sequence). CDR3 in amino acids: CASSLKPGQGVIGELFF.

V gene TRBV14 combines with J gene TRBJ1-1. The CDR3 has 15 amino acids. Germline CDR1 and CDR2: SGHDN and FVKESK. CDR3 loop: CASSTYRGKITEAFF.

This chain uses TRBV5-6 with TRBJ1-2. CDR3 size: 14 residues. Germline values: CDR1 SGHDT, CDR2 YYEEEE. The CDR3 spells CASSLGAGGYGYTF.

J is TRBJ1-2 and V is TRBV12-3 or TRBV12-4; the TCRdb D gene call, TRBD1, has no DNA to confirm it. CDR3 length equals 15 residues. The CDR3 loop reads CASSLQTGAAYGYTF.

The chain combines TRBV24-1 with TRBJ2-1; TCRdb's assignment of TRBD2 cannot be checked, as there is no DNA. The CDR3 covers 16 residues. The V gene's germline CDR1 is KGHDR and CDR2 SFDVKD. CDR3 protein: CATSDLLAGSTDEQFF.

The chain has TRBV5-1 and TRBJ2-3; TCRdb calls TRBD2, which cannot be checked without DNA. The CDR3 is 16 residues long. CDR1 SGHRS and CDR2 YFSETQ come from the germline V gene. The CDR3 loop reads CASTSAGTSGRNTQYF.

The chain recombines TRBV6-1 with TRBJ1-1. The CDR3 consists of 13 residues. Germline CDR1 reads MNHNS; CDR2 reads SASEGT. The CDR3 sequence: CASSLSGGFEAFF.

The chain uses TRBV12-5 and TRBJ2-1; TCRdb designates TRBD1, a call that cannot be tested without DNA. The CDR3 loop spans 14 amino acids. Germline V gene sequence: CDR1 LGHNT, CDR2 FRNRAP. CDR3 sequence: CASGDAGTNNEQFF.

The chain combines TRBV6-1 with TRBJ2-3. This CDR3 is 14 amino acids long. Germline V gene lookup returns CDR1 MNHNS and CDR2 SASEGT. CDR3 loop: CASSEGSNTDTQYF.

The chain couples TRBV20-1 to TRBJ2-1; the TCRdb call, TRBD2, lacks DNA for checking. Germline assignment: CDR1 DFQATT and CDR2 SNEGSKA (reference sequence). The CDR3 sequence is 17 residues long. The CDR3 sequence: CSAPGTSGRDTYNEQFF.

The chain couples TRBV20-1 to TRBJ1-2; TCRdb's D call of TRBD1 is untestable without DNA. CDR1 is DFQATT and CDR2 is SNEGSKA in the germline V gene (reference sequence). This CDR3 has 13 residues. This CDR3 reads CSATRGRLGGYTF.

The chain has TRBV4-1 and TRBJ1-5. The CDR3 contains 15 residues. CDR1 and CDR2 from the germline V gene are MGHRA and YSYEKL. CDR3 sequence reads: CASSQESAADQPQHF.

V usage is TRBV29-1 and J usage is TRBJ1-1. The CDR3 runs to 14 residues. Germline assignment: CDR1 SQVTM and CDR2 ANQGSEA. CDR3: CSVDLGRASTEAFF.

The rearrangement joins TRBV6-2 or TRBV6-3 to TRBJ2-1; TCRdb calls TRBD2, which cannot be checked without DNA. The germline CDR1 and CDR2 sequences are MNHEY and SVGEGT. CDR3 size: 14 residues. CDR3 protein: CASMERAGGDEQFF.

This chain joins TRBV6-1 and TRBJ1-2; with no DNA, the TCRdb D assignment of TRBD1 cannot be verified. Germline V gene lookup returns CDR1 MNHNS and CDR2 SASEGT. The CDR3 consists of 13 residues. CDR3 sequence reads: CASSEVGEDGYTF.

V and J are TRBV7-9 and TRBJ2-3; the TCRdb call, TRBD2, lacks DNA for checking. This CDR3 has 14 residues. Germline values: CDR1 SEHNR, CDR2 FQNEAQ (reference sequence). CDR3 residues: CASSLASGSTTQYF.

V is TRBV5-5 and J is TRBJ2-7. CDR1 SGHKS and CDR2 YYEKEE come from the germline V gene (reference sequence). This CDR3 contains 15 residues. Here the CDR3 reads CASSYGRFSSYEQYF.

The chain recombines TRBV20-1 with TRBJ2-5; TCRdb calls TRBD1, which cannot be checked without DNA. CDR1 and CDR2 (germline): DFQATT, SNEGSKA (reference sequence). This CDR3 has 13 residues. The CDR3 sequence is CSAAIRVTETQYF.

This chain uses TRBV20-1 with TRBJ2-2; TCRdb proposes TRBD1, but this gene call is untestable without DNA. CDR3 length: 14 amino acids. In germline, CDR1 is DFQATT, CDR2 SNEGSKA (reference sequence). The CDR3 is CSARTAPNTGELFF.

The chain employs TRBV24-1 and TRBJ2-5; the D call from TCRdb, TRBD2, cannot be confirmed without DNA. CDR3 length: 15 residues. Germline V CDR1 and CDR2: KGHDR, SFDVKD. CDR3 protein: CATSDPSGSRETQYF.